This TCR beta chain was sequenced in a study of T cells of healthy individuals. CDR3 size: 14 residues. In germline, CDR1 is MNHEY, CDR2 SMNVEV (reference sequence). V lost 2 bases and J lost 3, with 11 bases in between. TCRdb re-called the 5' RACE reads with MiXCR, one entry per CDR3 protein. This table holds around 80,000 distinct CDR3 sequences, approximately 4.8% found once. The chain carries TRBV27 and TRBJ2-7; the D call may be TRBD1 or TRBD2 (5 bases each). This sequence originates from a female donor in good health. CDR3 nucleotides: TGTGCCAGCAGTTTAGGGGGAACACACTACGAGCAGTACTTC. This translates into CASSLGGTHYEQYF.